This T cell receptor (beta chain) was captured by sequencing in a study of blood T cell repertoires in COVID-19. Study context: Acute and convalescent COVID-19 specimens originated in the United States, Italy and Spain. The analysed material was cDNA or gDNA that came from T cells, B-cell-depleted T cells, or PBMCs.

TCRdb keeps only in-frame clones here, not all; method: immunoSEQ multiplex PCR. There are approximately 180,000 clones in the sample; more than 75% occur only once, and under 5% lies in the top ten. The receptor comes from a human donor in a cohort sampled during active COVID-19. The sequenced sample consisted of peripheral blood.

In DNA, the CDR3 is TGTGCCAGCAGCCCAGATAGTCGGGGTTTCGATACGCAGTATTTT. The encoded protein is CASSPDSRGFDTQYF. V gene TRBV7-2 combines with J gene TRBJ2-3; D may be TRBD2 (5 bases). The CDR3 totals 15 residues. The germline gives CDR1 SGHTA, CDR2 FQGNSA. V lost 5 bases to trimming and J lost 6 bases, with 18 bases between them.